Below are 29 T cell receptor beta chains sequenced from a single sample in a study of cytomegalovirus exposure and HLA in healthy donors. The PCR ran on 60 Vbeta and 13 Jbeta primers. TCRdb's copy holds only in-frame clones and misses some; the assay was immunoSEQ multiplex PCR. The profile covers 200,000 or so clones, with 70% to 80% appearing a single time and around 15% taken by the ten largest. The sequenced sample consisted of PBMCs. Source of these receptors: a man aged 40-49 years in good health and CMV-seronegative.

The V gene is TRBV30, the J gene TRBJ2-3; 10 positions agree with TRBD2. This CDR3 comprises 14 residues. V lost 4 bases to trimming and J lost 3 bases; unmatched junction nucleotides: 4. Per germline, CDR1 GTSNPN and CDR2 SVGIG (reference sequence). CDR3 sequence (DNA): TGTGCCTGGAAGCCTAGCGGGAGTACAGATACGCAGTATTTT. Residues: CAWKPSGSTDTQYF.

This clone was found a few times. The chain employs TRBV18 and TRBJ1-5; 9 bases are shared with TRBD1. Germline V CDR1 and CDR2: KGHSH, LQKENI. The V segment lost 1 base and the J segment 9 bases; nucleotides outside the gene matches: 10. There are 16 residues in the CDR3. In nucleotides, the CDR3 is TGTGCCAGCTCACCACGGGAACAGGGGGCATCCGCGCCCCAGCATTTT. It translates to CASSPREQGASAPQHF. The full variable domain, in which reference TRBV18 and TRBJ1-5 provide the parts outside the CDR3, is NAGVMQNPRHLVRRRGQEARLRCSPMKGHSHVYWYRQLPEEGLKFMVYLQKENIIDESGMPKERFSAEFPKEGPSILRIQQVVRGDSAAYFCASSPREQGASAPQHFGDGTRLSIL.

This chain connects TRBV27 to TRBJ1-6; TRBD1 is a possible D gene (5 bases). The CDR3 contains 14 residues. Trimming stripped 6 bases from V and 4 bases from J, with 10 bases between. Germline V gene sequence: CDR1 MNHEY, CDR2 SMNVEV (reference sequence). CDR3 loop: CASRQDAYNSPLHF. Here the CDR3 DNA reads TGTGCCAGCAGACAGGACGCTTATAATTCACCCCTCCACTTT.

The V call is TRBV7-2, the J call TRBJ1-2; D is unclear. The germline gives CDR1 SGHTA, CDR2 FQGNSA. This CDR3 spans 15 amino acids. The V and J ends lost 0 bases and 2 bases respectively, with 10 bases between them. The CDR3: CASSLASDPNYGYTF. CDR3 nucleotide sequence: TGTGCCAGCAGCTTAGCGTCAGATCCAAACTATGGCTACACCTTC.

For this clone: One end of the junction does not line up with germline, which may come from a read error. The J gene is TRBJ2-1, the V gene TRBV13, with 8 bases identical to TRBD1. This CDR3 comprises 14 residues. CDR1 and CDR2 (germline): PRHDT, FYEKMQ (reference sequence). In nucleotides, the CDR3 is TGTGCCGGCAGCTTAGGACAGGGCTACAATGAGCAGTTCTTC. Protein: CAGSLGQGYNEQFF. The full variable domain, its missing parts supplied by reference TRBV13 and TRBJ2-1, is AAGVIQSPRHLIKEKRETATLKCYPIPRHDTVYWYQQGPGQDPQFLISFYEKMQSDKGSIPDRFSAQQFSDYHSELNMSSLELGDSALYFCAGSLGQGYNEQFFGPGTRLTVL.

The V call is TRBV5-1, the J call TRBJ1-6; 8 bases line up with TRBD1. The V segment lost 0 bases and the J segment 8 bases; nucleotides outside the gene matches: 4. Germline assignment: CDR1 SGHRS and CDR2 YFSETQ. CDR3 length: 15 residues. Written as DNA, the CDR3 is TGCGCCAGCAGCTTGGCTGGACAGGGCGATTCACCCCTCCACTTT. Translating it yields CASSLAGQGDSPLHF.

The chain carries TRBV15 and TRBJ2-7; 10 bases match TRBD2. Trimming at V came to 0 bases and at J to 3 bases, leaving 5 bases not matched to a gene. Per the germline V gene, CDR1 is LNHNV and CDR2 is YYDKDF (reference sequence). The CDR3 is made up of 16 amino acids. The CDR3 protein is CATSRDKLAGLYEQYF. CDR3 DNA: TGTGCCACCAGCAGAGATAAACTAGCGGGGCTCTACGAGCAGTACTTC.

V gene TRBV7-9 combines with J gene TRBJ1-1, with D possibly matching TRBD1 (6 bases). The germline V and J ends were trimmed by 3 bases and 6 bases, with 11 bases remaining between them. In germline, CDR1 is SEHNR, CDR2 FQNEAQ (reference sequence). The CDR3 loop spans 13 amino acids. CDR3 region: CASSFGGAAEAFF. Here the CDR3 DNA reads TGTGCCAGCAGCTTCGGGGGGGCCGCTGAAGCTTTCTTT.

J is TRBJ1-5 and V is TRBV4-3, with no clear D. Trimming removed 1 base at V and 4 bases at J, with 5 bases between. The germline V gene has CDR1 LGHNA and CDR2 YSLEER. The CDR3 runs to 13 residues. The DNA of the CDR3 is TGCGCCAGCAGCCAAGGTCCAAATCAGCCCCAGCATTTT. Encoded protein: CASSQGPNQPQHF.

J is TRBJ2-7 and V is TRBV18; 10 positions match TRBD1. This CDR3 has 14 amino acids. The junction had 4 bases not matched to a gene; V was cut back by 6 bases and J by 2 bases. Germline V gives CDR1 KGHSH, CDR2 LQKENI. In DNA, the CDR3 is TGTGCCAGCTCTCGGACAGGGGGAGCCTACGAGCAGTACTTC. Its translation: CASSRTGGAYEQYF.

The chain recombines TRBV9 with TRBJ2-3; D may be TRBD2 (6 bases). Germline V CDR1 and CDR2: SGDLS, YYNGEE. The CDR3 is 13 amino acids. V dropped 9 bases and J dropped 2 bases, with 13 bases sitting between them. The CDR3 bases are TGTGCCACCGGCGGGACCAACACAGATACGCAGTATTTT. It specifies CATGGTNTDTQYF. Full variable domain (remainder filled in from reference TRBV9 and TRBJ2-3): DSGVTQTPKHLITATGQRVTLRCSPRSGDLSVYWYQQSLDQGLQFLIQYYNGEERAKGNILERFSAQQFPDLHSELNLSSLELGDSALYFCATGGTNTDTQYFGPGTRLTVL.

This clone was found once. V gene TRBV2 combines with J gene TRBJ2-5; 7 bases line up with TRBD1. V dropped 6 bases and J dropped 2; count of bases not matched to a gene: 6. From germline, CDR1 is SNHLY and CDR2 FYNNEI. This CDR3 has 14 amino acids. The CDR3: CASRNVRGQETQYF. The CDR3 DNA is TGTGCCAGCAGGAATGTCAGGGGGCAAGAGACCCAGTACTTC.

The V gene is TRBV5-1, the J gene TRBJ2-1, with D possibly matching TRBD2 (6 bases). Trimming took off 4 bases at V and 6 bases at J, with 17 bases between the two ends. The CDR3 is 15 residues long. Germline CDR1 reads SGHRS; CDR2 reads YFSETQ. The CDR3 region has the DNA TGCGCCAGCAGCACGGGACTCCACGGGGCCAATGAGCAGTTCTTC. Translation: CASSTGLHGANEQFF.

In its sample, this clone was seen a few times. The J gene is TRBJ2-1, the V gene TRBV27; 8 bases agree with TRBD1. CDR1 is MNHEY, CDR2 SMNVEV, per germline (reference sequence). Unmatched junction bases numbered 4, after V lost 3 bases and J lost 3 bases. The CDR3 runs to 15 residues. The CDR3 DNA sequence: TGTGCCAGCAGTTTGGGGACAGGAGTCTACAATGAGCAGTTCTTC. This translates into CASSLGTGVYNEQFF.

The chain has TRBV5-1 and TRBJ2-5; 8 nucleotides line up with TRBD1. The CDR3 sequence is 17 residues long. Germline values: CDR1 SGHRS, CDR2 YFSETQ. With 1 base clipped from V and 5 bases from J, the junction kept 13 bases outside the gene matches. The CDR3, as DNA: TGCGCCAGCAGCTTGAGAGTAGGGGCAGGGGGCACGGAGACCCAGTACTTC. Translating gives CASSLRVGAGGTETQYF.

In its sample, this clone was seen a few times. V is TRBV6-6 and J is TRBJ1-2, with 9 bases fitting TRBD1. This CDR3 spans 11 amino acids. V lost 9 bases and J lost 8; bases outside the gene matches: 4. CDR1 is MNHNY and CDR2 is SVGAGI in the germline V gene (reference sequence). This CDR3 reads CASSTGGGYTF. The CDR3 DNA reads TGTGCCAGTTCGACAGGGGGAGGCTACACCTTC.

The chain couples TRBV2 to TRBJ2-7; D remains ambiguous. V lost 5 bases, J lost 4 bases, and 6 bases lay in between. Germline V gene lookup returns CDR1 SNHLY and CDR2 FYNNEI. This CDR3 is built from 11 residues. The CDR3 spells CASSLTYEQYF. CDR3 sequence (DNA): TGTGCCAGCAGTCTAACTTACGAGCAGTACTTC.

This clone was counted a few times. The rearrangement joins TRBV27 to TRBJ2-6; D is uncertain. With 6 bases removed from V and 0 bases from J, the gap between germline ends came to 3 bases. The CDR3 contains 13 residues. Per the germline V gene, CDR1 is MNHEY and CDR2 is SMNVEV (reference sequence). This CDR3 is CASSHSGANVLTF. The CDR3 DNA reads as TGTGCCAGCAGCCACTCTGGGGCCAACGTCCTGACTTTC. Filled out from reference TRBV27 and TRBJ2-6, the complete variable domain reads EAQVTQNPRYLITVTGKKLTVTCSQNMNHEYMSWYRQDPGLGLRQIYYSMNVEVTDKGDVPEGYKVSRKEKRNFPLILESPSPNQTSLYFCASSHSGANVLTFGAGSRLTVL.

CDR3 region: CASSAAKLQFSYF. The CDR3 nucleotides read TGTGCCAGCAGTGCTGCGAAGCTGCAATTCTCCTACTTC. The chain recombines TRBV28 with TRBJ2-5, with D uncertain. Germline V lookup: CDR1 MDHEN, CDR2 SYDVKM. The CDR3 has 13 residues. V was pared by 5 bases and J by 14 bases, with 21 bases between.

This clone was seen only a few times. The chain is built from TRBV4-2 and TRBJ1-1; possibly TRBD1 for D (6 bases). V dropped 0 bases and J dropped 3 bases, with 11 bases sitting between them. The V gene's germline CDR1 is LGHNA and CDR2 YNFKEQ. The CDR3 totals 15 residues. Written as DNA, the CDR3 is TGTGCCAGCAGCCAAGAGTGGGGGCAGGACACTGAAGCTTTCTTT. The encoded protein is CASSQEWGQDTEAFF.

This clone has just one count. J is TRBJ2-1 and V is TRBV27, with a tentative D call TRBD2 (5 bases). Germline V gene sequence: CDR1 MNHEY, CDR2 SMNVEV (reference sequence). The ends were cut back, 3 bases at V and 5 bases at J, with 8 bases in the middle. The CDR3 runs 13 residues. CDR3: CASSFPGDNEQFF. In DNA form, the CDR3 reads TGTGCCAGCAGTTTTCCCGGGGACAATGAGCAGTTCTTC.

The rearrangement joins TRBV29-1 to TRBJ1-1, with TRBD1 matching 7 bases. Germline V gene sequence: CDR1 SQVTM, CDR2 ANQGSEA. V shed 7 bases, J shed 1 base, and the junction held 6 bases outside the gene matches. The length of the CDR3 is 13 residues. The CDR3 loop reads CSASGQRNTEAFF. CDR3 nucleotide sequence: TGCAGCGCCTCGGGACAGAGGAACACTGAAGCTTTCTTT.

The rearrangement uses TRBV7-9 and TRBJ1-2, with D tentatively TRBD1 (5 bases). This CDR3 has 15 amino acids. V lost 4 bases and J lost 4, with 16 bases in between. Germline V CDR1 and CDR2: SEHNR, FQNEAQ (reference sequence). The CDR3 region is CASSSDIGWFYGYTF. The CDR3 coding sequence is TGTGCCAGCAGCTCGGACATAGGTTGGTTCTATGGCTACACCTTC.

CDR3 loop: CASSSGQGREKLFF. CDR3 DNA sequence: TGTGCCAGCAGCTCAGGACAGGGGCGCGAAAAACTGTTTTTT. V usage is TRBV9 and J usage is TRBJ1-4; 9 bases match TRBD1. J was trimmed by 8 bases and V by 4 bases; bases with no gene match: 6. This CDR3 is 14 amino acids long. Germline V lookup: CDR1 SGDLS, CDR2 YYNGEE.

The chain recombines TRBV4-3 with TRBJ1-2; perhaps TRBD1 as D (5 bases). The CDR3 consists of 15 residues. With 1 base removed from V and 4 bases from J, the gap between germline ends came to 13 bases. Looked up from germline, CDR1 is LGHNA and CDR2 is YSLEER. The CDR3 is CASSQALTEGYGYTF. The CDR3 coding sequence is TGCGCCAGCAGCCAAGCTCTGACAGAAGGCTATGGCTACACCTTC.

The chain employs TRBV19 and TRBJ2-7, with 7 bases fitting TRBD1. The germline V gene has CDR1 LNHDA and CDR2 SQIVND (reference sequence). The V gene end was trimmed by 5 bases and the J gene end by 4 bases; junction bases not matched to a gene: 11. CDR3 length: 15 amino acids. This CDR3 is CASSPEGARSYEQYF. In nucleotides, the CDR3 is TGTGCCAGTAGTCCCGAGGGGGCCCGGTCTTACGAGCAGTACTTC.

This clone was detected only once. The chain recombines TRBV5-4 with TRBJ1-2, with 12 positions matching TRBD1. Germline V gives CDR1 SGHNT, CDR2 YYREEE (reference sequence). The CDR3 loop spans 15 amino acids. V trimming: 4 bases; J trimming: 7 bases; junction bases outside the gene matches: 8. The CDR3 spells CASSRLGTGGRGYTF. The CDR3 DNA reads as TGTGCCAGCAGCCGGCTGGGGACAGGGGGCCGTGGCTACACCTTC.

This clone has just a few counts. This chain connects TRBV9 to TRBJ1-2; D gene ambiguous. CDR3 length equals 15 residues. Trimming took 4 bases from V and 2 from J, leaving 15 bases between them. CDR1 is SGDLS and CDR2 is YYNGEE in the germline V gene. The CDR3: CASSLSAAGNYGYTF. CDR3 DNA sequence: TGTGCCAGCAGCTTGAGTGCGGCGGGCAACTATGGCTACACCTTC.

The chain recombines TRBV6-6 with TRBJ2-3; 9 bases are shared with TRBD2. CDR1 is MNHNY and CDR2 is SVGAGI in the germline V gene (reference sequence). J was trimmed by 0 bases and V by 2 bases; bases with no gene match: 3. There are 16 residues in the CDR3. This CDR3 reads CASSYLAGGSTDTQYF. Here the CDR3 DNA reads TGTGCCAGCAGTTACCTCGCGGGGGGGAGCACAGATACGCAGTATTTT.